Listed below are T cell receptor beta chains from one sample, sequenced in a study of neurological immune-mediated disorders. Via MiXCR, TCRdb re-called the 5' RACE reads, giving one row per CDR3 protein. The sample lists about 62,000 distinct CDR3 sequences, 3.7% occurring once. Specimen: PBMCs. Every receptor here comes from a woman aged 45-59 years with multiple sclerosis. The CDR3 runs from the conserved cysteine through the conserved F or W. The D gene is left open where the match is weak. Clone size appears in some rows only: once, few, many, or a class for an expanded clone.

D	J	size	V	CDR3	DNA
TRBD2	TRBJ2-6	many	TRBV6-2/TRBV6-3	CASSKERTSGIAGANVLTF	TGTGCCAGCAGCAAAGAAAGGACTAGCGGGATTGCAGGGGCCAACGTCCTGACTTTC
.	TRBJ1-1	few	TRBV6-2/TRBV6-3	CASSYSIGQLNTEAFF	TGTGCCAGCAGTTATTCTATTGGGCAGCTGAACACTGAAGCTTTCTTT
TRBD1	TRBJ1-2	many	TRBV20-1	CSARDGTDYGYTF	TGCAGTGCTAGAGATGGGACAGACTATGGCTACACCTTC
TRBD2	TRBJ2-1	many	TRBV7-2	CASSWERGFYNEQFF	TGTGCCAGCAGCTGGGAGCGGGGATTCTACAATGAGCAGTTCTTC
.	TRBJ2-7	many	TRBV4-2	CASSQDVQGGVSYEQYF	TGTGCCAGCAGCCAAGATGTACAGGGAGGGGTATCCTACGAGCAGTACTTC
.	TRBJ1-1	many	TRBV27	CASSLRARATEAFF	TGTGCCAGCAGCTTAAGGGCAAGGGCGACTGAAGCTTTCTTT
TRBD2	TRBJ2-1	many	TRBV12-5	CASGLIAGGYNEQFF	TGTGCTAGTGGTTTGATAGCGGGAGGTTACAATGAGCAGTTCTTC
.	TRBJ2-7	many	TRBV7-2	CASSLDSSSYEQYF	TGTGCCAGCAGCTTAGACAGCAGCTCCTACGAGCAGTACTTC
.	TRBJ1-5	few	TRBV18	CASSPNGGVNGQPQHF	TGTGCCAGCTCACCAAACGGGGGAGTCAATGGTCAGCCCCAGCATTTT
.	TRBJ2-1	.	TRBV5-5	CASSLVLGVRHNEQFF	TGTGCCAGCAGCTTGGTGCTGGGAGTGCGTCACAATGAGCAGTTCTTC
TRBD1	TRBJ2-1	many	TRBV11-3	CASSPLTGVRFF	TGTGCCAGCAGCCCTCTGACAGGGGTTAGGTTCTTC
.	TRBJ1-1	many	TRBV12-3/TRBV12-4	CASSFQGGTEAFF	TGTGCCAGCAGTTTTCAGGGAGGGACTGAAGCTTTCTTT
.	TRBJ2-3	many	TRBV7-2	CASSSDRSTDTQYF	TGTGCCAGCAGCTCTGATCGAAGCACAGATACGCAGTATTTT
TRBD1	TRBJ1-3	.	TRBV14	CASSPYWTGLIGNTIYF	TGTGCCAGCAGCCCCTACTGGACAGGGTTAATCGGAAACACCATATATTTT
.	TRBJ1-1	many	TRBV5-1	CASRPGTSNTEAFF	TGCGCCAGCAGACCCGGGACTTCGAACACTGAAGCTTTCTTT
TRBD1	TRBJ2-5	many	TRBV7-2	CASSLGQGTETQYF	TGTGCCAGCAGCTTAGGACAGGGTACAGAGACCCAGTACTTC
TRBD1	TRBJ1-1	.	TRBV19	CASVDRGYTEAFF	TGTGCCAGCGTCGACAGGGGGTACACTGAAGCTTTCTTT
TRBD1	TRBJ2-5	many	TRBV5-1	CASSLGTGTGEETQYF	TGCGCCAGCAGCTTGGGGACCGGGACAGGGGAAGAGACCCAGTACTTC
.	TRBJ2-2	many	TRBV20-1	CSARGSVAGTPANTGELFF	TGCAGTGCTAGAGGCTCCGTCGCCGGGACGCCTGCGAACACCGGGGAGCTGTTTTTT
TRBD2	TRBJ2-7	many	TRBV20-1	CSAGLAGSYEQYF	TGCAGTGCTGGACTAGCGGGGTCCTACGAGCAGTACTTC
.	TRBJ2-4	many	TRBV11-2	CASSLDNIQYF	TGTGCCAGCAGCTTAGACAACATTCAGTACTTC
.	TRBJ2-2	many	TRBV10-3	CAISTGSLPTGELFF	TGTGCCATCAGTACGGGATCCCTCCCCACCGGGGAGCTGTTTTTT
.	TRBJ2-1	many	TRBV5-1	CASSLNPGGDQQFF	TGCGCCAGCAGCCTAAACCCGGGCGGCGACCAGCAGTTCTTC
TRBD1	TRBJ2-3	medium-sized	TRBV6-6	CASSNRGLPFTDTQYF	TGTGCCAGCAGTAACAGGGGTCTACCGTTCACAGATACGCAGTATTTT